A single sample gave rise to the 8 T cell receptor beta chains below, sequenced in a study of shared clonotypes between healthy human individuals. Data came from immunoSEQ multiplex PCR; TCRdb stores just in-frame clones and leaves some out. Of 450,000 to 550,000 clones listed, 79% are singletons. Material for sequencing was PBMCs. The origin of the receptors is a woman in her 40s in good health. Some clones in this sample may be carry-over from other donors' samples.

In the case of this clone: Other DNA sequences of this sample code for an identical CDR3. The CDR3 spells CAWSEGQLSGNTIYF. The CDR3 DNA reads TGTGCCTGGAGTGAAGGACAGCTCTCTGGAAACACCATATATTTT. This rearrangement joins TRBV30 to TRBJ1-3; the D gene is possibly TRBD1 (6 bases). Germline V gives CDR1 GTSNPN, CDR2 SVGIG (reference sequence). V lost 1 base to trimming and J lost 0 bases, with 10 bases between them. This CDR3 has 15 residues.

The genes are TRBV6-6 and TRBJ2-7; 10 bases are a match to TRBD2. This CDR3 contains 14 residues. J lost 6 bases, V lost 5 bases, and 7 bases had no gene match. Germline lookup yields CDR1 MNHNY and CDR2 SVGAGI (reference sequence). The CDR3: CASSQAGGRSEQYF. DNA of the CDR3: TGTGCCAGCAGTCAAGCGGGAGGGCGAAGCGAGCAGTACTTC.

The DNA for the CDR3 is TGTGCCAGCAGTTTCGAAGGGGACTCCTATGGCTACACCTTC. This encodes CASSFEGDSYGYTF. V and J are TRBV6-6 and TRBJ1-2, with D possibly matching TRBD1 (5 bases). V lost 4 bases, J lost 4 bases, and 13 bases lay in between. Germline loops: CDR1 MNHNY, CDR2 SVGAGI (reference sequence). The CDR3 contains 14 residues.

This chain links TRBV7-9 with TRBJ2-4; 9 bases map to TRBD2. Unmatched junction bases numbered 16, after V lost 5 bases and J lost 2 bases. CDR3 size: 19 residues. Per the germline V gene, CDR1 is SEHNR and CDR2 is FQNEAQ (reference sequence). The CDR3 region is CASSHPLGPAGGPKNIQYF. The CDR3 bases are TGTGCCAGCAGCCACCCTCTCGGACCAGCGGGAGGACCCAAAAACATTCAGTACTTC. The full variable domain, completed using reference TRBV7-9 and TRBJ2-4, is DTGVSQNPRHKITKRGQNVTFRCDPISEHNRLYWYRQTLGQGPEFLTYFQNEAQLEKSRLLSDRFSAERPKGSFSTLEIQRTEQGDSAMYLCASSHPLGPAGGPKNIQYFGAGTRLSVL.

The table lists this clone with a count of one. This chain connects TRBV11-3 to TRBJ2-2, with D uncertain. This CDR3 has 13 residues. V lost 6 bases and J 4 bases, leaving 9 bases between the germline ends. Germline-derived CDR1 and CDR2 are SGHNT and YENEEA. The CDR3 nucleotides read TGTGCCAGCAGTTCTGCTCGCACCGGGGAGCTGTTTTTT. Translated, it gives CASSSARTGELFF.

The CDR3 region is CASSSTLAGRSNEQFF. CDR3 DNA: TGTGCCAGCAGCTCTACATTAGCGGGGAGGAGCAATGAGCAGTTCTTC. V and J are TRBV7-9 and TRBJ2-1; the match to TRBD2 covers 8 bases. V shed 4 bases and J 6 bases; nucleotides not matched to a gene: 11. This CDR3 contains 16 residues. Germline CDR1 SEHNR, CDR2 FQNEAQ (reference sequence).

J is TRBJ2-3 and V is TRBV19; 7 positions agree with TRBD2. Germline V gene lookup returns CDR1 LNHDA and CDR2 SQIVND (reference sequence). V shed 5 bases and J 2 bases; nucleotides not matched to a gene: 10. This CDR3 spans 16 amino acids. CDR3 sequence (DNA): TGTGCCAGTAGTTCCCGACTAGCTCAAGACACAGATACGCAGTATTTT. Amino acids: CASSSRLAQDTDTQYF.

This chain connects TRBV7-9 to TRBJ1-1; possible D gene TRBD1, 5 bases. This CDR3 spans 15 amino acids. The germline gives CDR1 SEHNR, CDR2 FQNEAQ (reference sequence). Trimming left V 0 bases short and J 3 bases short, with 11 bases between. Written as DNA, the CDR3 is TGTGCCAGCAGCTTAGCGGCACAGGTAGACACTGAAGCTTTCTTT. Protein sequence: CASSLAAQVDTEAFF.